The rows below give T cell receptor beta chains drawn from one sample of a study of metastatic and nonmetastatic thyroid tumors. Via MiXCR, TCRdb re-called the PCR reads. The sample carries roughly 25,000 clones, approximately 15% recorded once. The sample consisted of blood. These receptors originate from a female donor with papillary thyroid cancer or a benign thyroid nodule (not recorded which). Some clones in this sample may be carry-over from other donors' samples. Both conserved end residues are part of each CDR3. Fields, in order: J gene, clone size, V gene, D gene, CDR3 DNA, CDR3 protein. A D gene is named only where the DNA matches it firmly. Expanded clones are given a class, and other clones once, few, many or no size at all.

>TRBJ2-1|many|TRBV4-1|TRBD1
TGCGCCAGCAGCCAAGATACAGGGGGAATCAAGTTTGAGCAGTTCTTC
CASSQDTGGIKFEQFF
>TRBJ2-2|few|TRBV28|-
TGTGCCAGCTTGAGACAGAGTAGGACCGGGGAGCTGTTTTTT
CASLRQSRTGELFF
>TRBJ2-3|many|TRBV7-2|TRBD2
TGTGCCAGCAGCTTAGCCGGGACTAGCGGGAGCTTGTATACGCAGTATTTT
CASSLAGTSGSLYTQYF
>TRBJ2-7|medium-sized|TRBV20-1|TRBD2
TGCAGTGCTATTTCGACTAGCGGTTACGAGCAGTACTTC
CSAISTSGYEQYF
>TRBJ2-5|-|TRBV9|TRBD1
TGTTCCAGCAGCGTGTCAGGGGGCACCCGAGAGACCCAGTACTTC
CSSSVSGGTRETQYF
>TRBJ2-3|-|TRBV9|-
TGTGCCAGCAGCTTAGGACTCACAGATACGCAGTTTTTT
CASSLGLTDTQFF
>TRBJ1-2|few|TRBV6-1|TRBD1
TGTGCCAACAGTCGACAGGGGGCGCTTGGCTACACCTTT
CANSRQGALGYTF
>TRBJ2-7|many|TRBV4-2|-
TGTGCCAGCAGCCAAGATAGGTTCTACGAGCAGTACTTC
CASSQDRFYEQYF
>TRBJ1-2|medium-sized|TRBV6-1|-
TGTGCCAGCAGATTCAAAACCGGGACACTGGGCTTCGGCTACACCTTC
CASRFKTGTLGFGYTF
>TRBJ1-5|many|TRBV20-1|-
TGCAGTGCCCGGGAGGCGTTGGTAGAGCCCCAGCATTTT
CSAREALVEPQHF
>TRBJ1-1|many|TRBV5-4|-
TGTGCCAGCAGCTCGCCGGGACACCCGAACACTGAAGCTTTCTTT
CASSSPGHPNTEAFF
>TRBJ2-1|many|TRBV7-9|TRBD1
TGTGCCAGCAGCTCCATTATCCCGGGACAGTCAAACAATGAGCAGTTCTTC
CASSSIIPGQSNNEQFF
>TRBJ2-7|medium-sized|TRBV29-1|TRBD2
TGCAGCGTTGCTGGGGGACTAGCGGGTTTCTACGAGCAGTACTTC
CSVAGGLAGFYEQYF
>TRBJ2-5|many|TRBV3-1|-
TGTGCCAGCAGCCAAGCTTTAGAGACCCAGTACTTC
CASSQALETQYF
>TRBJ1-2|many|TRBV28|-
TGTGCCAGTAGAGGGGGGGTAGGTTCCTCACGCTATGGCTACACCTTC
CASRGGVGSSRYGYTF
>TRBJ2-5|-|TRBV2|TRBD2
TGTGCTACCAGCGAGACCGGACTAGCGGGCGGGCGAGAGACCCAGTACTTC
CATSETGLAGGRETQYF
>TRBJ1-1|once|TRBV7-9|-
TGTGCCAGCAGCCCGAAATCTTCCGGGAAGAGTGAAGCTTTCTTT
CASSPKSSGKSEAFF
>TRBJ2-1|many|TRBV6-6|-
TGTGCCAGCAGTTACCTCGGGGGTGTCCGCAATGAGCAGTTCTTC
CASSYLGGVRNEQFF
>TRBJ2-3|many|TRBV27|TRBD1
TGTGCCAGCAGTTTAGGGACAGCTGCCACAGATACGCAGTATTTT
CASSLGTAATDTQYF
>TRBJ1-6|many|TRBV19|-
TGTGCCAGTAGATTAACCGGGGCTAGTTCACCCCTCCACTTT
CASRLTGASSPLHF
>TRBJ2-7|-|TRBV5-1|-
TGCGCCAGCAGCTTGGAGGCAGGCGCCTCCTACGAGCAGTACTTC
CASSLEAGASYEQYF
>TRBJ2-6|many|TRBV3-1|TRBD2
TGTGCCAGCAGCCGGACTAGCGCGACGCATTCTGGGGCCAACGTCCTGACTTTC
CASSRTSATHSGANVLTF
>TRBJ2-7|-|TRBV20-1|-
TGCAGTGCTAGTACCGGGACTGCGGTCTACGAGCAGTACTTC
CSASTGTAVYEQYF
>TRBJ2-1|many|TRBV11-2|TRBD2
TGTGCCAGCAGCTTAGGGCGAGGGACTACTAACAATGAGCAGTTCTTC
CASSLGRGTTNNEQFF
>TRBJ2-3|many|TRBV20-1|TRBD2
TGCAGTGCAACTACTAGCGGGAGCTTCACAGATACGCAGTATTTT
CSATTSGSFTDTQYF
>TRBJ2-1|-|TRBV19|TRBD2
TGTGCCAGTAGTCACCTAGCGGTCCGATACAATGAGCAGTTCTTC
CASSHLAVRYNEQFF
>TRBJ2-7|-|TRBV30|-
TGTGCCTGGAGTCCCGGTTCCTACGAGCAGTACTTC
CAWSPGSYEQYF
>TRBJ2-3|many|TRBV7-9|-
TGTGCCAGCAGCGCCAAGAACACAGATACGCAGTATTTT
CASSAKNTDTQYF
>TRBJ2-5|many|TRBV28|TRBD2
TGTGCCAGCAGGCAGACCGGGGAGGGAGAGACCCAGTACTTC
CASRQTGEGETQYF
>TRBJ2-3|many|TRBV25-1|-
TGTGCCAGCAGTGTCCCCGGACAGGAGGGGGAGAATACGCAGTATTTT
CASSVPGQEGENTQYF
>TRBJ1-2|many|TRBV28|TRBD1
TGTGCCAGCAGAGGGACAGGGCTAAATGGCTACACCTTC
CASRGTGLNGYTF
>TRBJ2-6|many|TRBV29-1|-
TGCAGCGCAGCAGTCTCTGGGGCCAACGTCCTGACTTTC
CSAAVSGANVLTF
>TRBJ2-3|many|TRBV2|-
TGTGCCAGCAACGCGGGACAGAGCACAGATACGCAGTATTTT
CASNAGQSTDTQYF
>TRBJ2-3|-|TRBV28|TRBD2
TGTGCTACACACCTAGCGGGAGCCAGAGATACGCAGTATTTT
CATHLAGARDTQYF
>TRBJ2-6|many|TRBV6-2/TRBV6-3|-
TGTGCCAGCAGTTACTCAACCCTTAACGTCCTGACTTTC
CASSYSTLNVLTF